A single sample is the source of the 27 T cell receptor beta chains below, sequenced in a study of shared clonotypes between healthy human individuals. Profiling relied on immunoSEQ multiplex PCR, and the TCRdb table lists in-frame clones only, not all of them. This table holds millions of clones, approximately 94% found once. CD45RO-negative, CCR7-selected cells formed the naive CD8 fraction, which excluded terminally differentiated effector memory CD45RA+ cells. Material for sequencing was naive CD8+ T cells from PBMCs. The source is a man in his late teens or twenties in good health. Some clones in this sample may be carry-over from other donors' samples.

To note about this clone: This sample includes further DNA sequences coding for the same CDR3. The CDR3 DNA follows: TGTGCCAGCAGCTTAGGTTCCGGGGAGCTGTTTTTT. Translation: CASSLGSGELFF. This sequence joins TRBV13 and TRBJ2-2; D is unresolved. Germline values: CDR1 PRHDT, CDR2 FYEKMQ (reference sequence). The CDR3 contains 12 residues. V was pared by 0 bases and J by 6 bases, with 2 bases between.

V gene TRBV6-6 combines with J gene TRBJ1-5; D gene unclear. This CDR3 comprises 13 residues. Trimming took 8 bases from V and 4 from J, leaving 12 bases between them. Germline lookup yields CDR1 MNHNY and CDR2 SVGAGI (reference sequence). In nucleotides, the CDR3 is TGTGCCAGCGCCTACAGTATGAATCAGCCCCAGCATTTT. It specifies CASAYSMNQPQHF.

V is TRBV11-2 and J is TRBJ1-1, with a tentative D call TRBD1 (6 bases). Per germline, CDR1 SGHAT and CDR2 FQNNGV. The CDR3 has 17 residues. V was cut by 5 bases and J by 0 bases, with 19 bases left in between. The CDR3 DNA follows: TGTGCCAGCAGCCTCCAAGCGGGGGCTATCATGAACACTGAAGCTTTCTTT. This codes for CASSLQAGAIMNTEAFF.

This clone was recorded once. The rearrangement links TRBV9 to TRBJ2-2, with 8 positions matching TRBD2. CDR3 length: 15 residues. V trimming: 3 bases; J trimming: 5 bases; junction bases outside the gene matches: 6. Germline V gives CDR1 SGDLS, CDR2 YYNGEE. The CDR3: CASSARRGGTGELFF. The CDR3 DNA follows: TGTGCCAGCAGCGCCCGCCGGGGGGGAACCGGGGAGCTGTTTTTT. Using reference TRBV9 and TRBJ2-2 for the parts outside the CDR3, the full variable domain is DSGVTQTPKHLITATGQRVTLRCSPRSGDLSVYWYQQSLDQGLQFLIQYYNGEERAKGNILERFSAQQFPDLHSELNLSSLELGDSALYFCASSARRGGTGELFFGEGSRLTVL.

V gene TRBV2 combines with J gene TRBJ2-2, with 14 bases that match TRBD2. Looked up from germline, CDR1 is SNHLY and CDR2 is FYNNEI. CDR3 length: 16 amino acids. V lost 6 bases, J lost 1 base, and 1 base stayed unmatched. The CDR3, as DNA: TGTGCCAGCAGCGGGACTAGCGGGGGGAACACCGGGGAGCTGTTTTTT. Translated: CASSGTSGGNTGELFF.

The chain joins TRBV7-9 to TRBJ1-1; TRBD1 matches at 7 bases. CDR3 length equals 14 residues. Per the germline V gene, CDR1 is SEHNR and CDR2 is FQNEAQ (reference sequence). Unmatched junction bases numbered 8, after V lost 4 bases and J lost 6 bases. The CDR3, as DNA: TGTGCCAGCAGCTCCCCTGGACAGGCCGCTGAAGCTTTCTTT. This gives the protein CASSSPGQAAEAFF.

The CDR3 sequence: CASRAGLATSYEQYF. CDR3 in DNA: TGCGCCAGCAGAGCGGGACTAGCGACCTCCTACGAGCAGTACTTC. V is TRBV5-1 and J is TRBJ2-7, with 10 bases aligning to TRBD2. After removal of 5 bases from V and 0 bases from J, the junction contained 5 bases not matched to a gene. Per the germline V gene, CDR1 is SGHRS and CDR2 is YFSETQ. This CDR3 comprises 15 residues.

The rearrangement links TRBV30 to TRBJ2-7; 12 positions match TRBD2. The CDR3 consists of 15 residues. J was trimmed by 1 base and V by 3 bases; bases with no gene match: 4. Germline V gene data show CDR1 as GTSNPN and CDR2 as SVGIG (reference sequence). The CDR3 nucleotides are TGTGCCTGGAGAGAAGGACTAGCGGGATCCTACGAGCAGTACTTC. As protein: CAWREGLAGSYEQYF.

The V gene is TRBV6-1, the J gene TRBJ2-7; TRBD1 might be the D (5 bases). CDR1 is MNHNS and CDR2 is SASEGT in the germline V gene. The CDR3 contains 13 residues. The V end was cut by 8 bases, the J end by 2 bases, with 13 bases between. The CDR3 spells CASGAGKPYEQYF. CDR3 sequence (DNA): TGTGCCAGCGGGGCCGGAAAGCCCTACGAGCAGTACTTC.

The chain recombines TRBV29-1 with TRBJ2-1, with TRBD1 matching over 8 bases. The CDR3 length is 14 residues. Germline loops: CDR1 SQVTM, CDR2 ANQGSEA. With V trimmed by 3 bases and J by 9 bases, 10 bases remained unmatched. CDR3 protein: CSVERGQGAGEQFF. The CDR3 nucleotides are TGCAGCGTTGAGAGGGGGCAGGGGGCGGGTGAGCAGTTCTTC.

The chain recombines TRBV27 with TRBJ1-2; no firm D call. The CDR3 runs 14 residues. V was cut by 6 bases and J by 4 bases, with 15 bases left in between. Germline-derived CDR1 and CDR2 are MNHEY and SMNVEV (reference sequence). In DNA form, the CDR3 reads TGTGCCAGCAGCCCCTTTAATACGCCCTATGGCTACACCTTC. It encodes CASSPFNTPYGYTF.

The chain joins TRBV28 to TRBJ2-1; TRBD2 matches 9 bases. There are 13 residues in the CDR3. Germline values: CDR1 MDHEN, CDR2 SYDVKM. V lost 11 bases and J lost 8; bases outside the gene matches: 10. CDR3 DNA: TGTGCCGCTCGGGCGGGAGGGCCCCATGAGCAGTTCTTC. Its translation: CAARAGGPHEQFF. The full variable domain, completed using reference TRBV28 and TRBJ2-1, is DVKVTQSSRYLVKRTGEKVFLECVQDMDHENMFWYRQDPGLGLRLIYFSYDVKMKEKGDIPEGYSVSREKKERFSLILESASTNQTSMYLCAARAGGPHEQFFGPGTRLTVL.

This sequence joins TRBV19 and TRBJ2-1; 7 positions agree with TRBD2. The ends lost 5 bases at V and 8 bases at J; junction bases unmatched: 9. Germline CDR1 and CDR2: LNHDA and SQIVND (reference sequence). This CDR3 contains 14 residues. CDR3 protein: CASSYEREGHEQFF. The CDR3 bases are TGTGCCAGTAGTTATGAGCGGGAAGGTCATGAGCAGTTCTTC.

This rearrangement joins TRBV9 to TRBJ2-7, with TRBD1 matching 7 bases. Per the germline V gene, CDR1 is SGDLS and CDR2 is YYNGEE. This CDR3 is 14 amino acids long. Trimming cost V 3 bases and J 2 bases; bases outside gene matches: 5. As DNA, the CDR3 is TGTGCCAGCAGCGAAACAGGGGCCCCCTACGAGCAGTACTTC. Encoded protein: CASSETGAPYEQYF. Filled out from reference TRBV9 and TRBJ2-7, the complete variable domain reads DSGVTQTPKHLITATGQRVTLRCSPRSGDLSVYWYQQSLDQGLQFLIQYYNGEERAKGNILERFSAQQFPDLHSELNLSSLELGDSALYFCASSETGAPYEQYFGPGTRLTVT.

The chain couples TRBV5-1 to TRBJ2-7, with TRBD1 identical over 7 bases. The CDR3 is 15 amino acids. The trim removed 0 bases at V and 3 bases at J, leaving 6 bases unmatched. Germline V gene data show CDR1 as SGHRS and CDR2 as YFSETQ. The CDR3 nucleotides read TGCGCCAGCAGCTTGGGGACAGGACAAAACTACGAGCAGTACTTC. Amino acid sequence: CASSLGTGQNYEQYF.

The J gene is TRBJ2-1, the V gene TRBV9; TRBD1 or TRBD2 may be the D gene (6 bases each). There are 14 residues in the CDR3. In germline, CDR1 is SGDLS, CDR2 YYNGEE. V gave up 3 bases and J gave up 4 bases, with 11 bases separating them. CDR3 nucleotide sequence: TGTGCCAGCAGCGCGGGGGACACTTACAATGAGCAGTTCTTC. Translated: CASSAGDTYNEQFF.

This clone was observed a single time. V usage is TRBV6-1 and J usage is TRBJ1-2; D call uncertain. The V and J ends lost 7 bases and 4 bases respectively, with 13 bases between them. Germline lookup yields CDR1 MNHNS and CDR2 SASEGT. The CDR3 runs 13 residues. In DNA form, the CDR3 reads TGTGCCAGCATAGGAACAGTTTCCTATGGCTACACCTTC. It encodes CASIGTVSYGYTF.

The chain has TRBV25-1 and TRBJ2-5, with a weak D call TRBD2 (6 bases). V was trimmed by 5 bases and J by 5 bases, leaving 15 bases between them. The CDR3 has 14 amino acids. The V gene's germline CDR1 is MGHDK and CDR2 SYGVNS. CDR3 sequence (DNA): TGTGCCAGCAGTCCCCGGGGGATCTCGGAGACCCAGTACTTC. It codes for CASSPRGISETQYF.

This chain connects TRBV5-1 to TRBJ2-3; D is perhaps TRBD1 or TRBD2 (5 bases each). Trimming stripped 9 bases from V and 3 bases from J, with 23 bases between. Germline loops: CDR1 SGHRS, CDR2 YFSETQ. CDR3 length: 16 amino acids. The CDR3 DNA reads as TGCGCCACCCGGGGCGGCGGCTTCGTAGGGACAGATACGCAGTATTTT. The encoded protein is CATRGGGFVGTDTQYF. Drawing the rest from reference TRBV5-1 and TRBJ2-3, the complete variable domain is KAGVTQTPRYLIKTRGQQVTLSCSPISGHRSVSWYQQTPGQGLQFLFEYFSETQRNKGNFPGRFSGRQFSNSRSEMNVSTLELGDSALYLCATRGGGFVGTDTQYFGPGTRLTVL.

The rearrangement links TRBV7-9 to TRBJ2-1; 10 bases line up with TRBD1. This CDR3 comprises 16 residues. V shed 4 bases and J 10 bases; nucleotides not matched to a gene: 13. Germline values: CDR1 SEHNR, CDR2 FQNEAQ (reference sequence). In DNA, the CDR3 is TGTGCCAGCAGCTCTAGGAACCCGACAGGGGGCCTGGAGCAGTTCTTC. Its protein is CASSSRNPTGGLEQFF.

This chain uses TRBV5-4 with TRBJ2-7; D is unclear. Between the trimmed V and J ends, which lost 0 bases and 5 bases, there was a span of 6 bases. CDR1 and CDR2 (germline): SGHNT, YYREEE (reference sequence). The CDR3 consists of 12 residues. The CDR3 here is CASSLGKNEQYF. As DNA, the CDR3 is TGTGCCAGCAGCTTGGGGAAAAACGAGCAGTACTTC.

This chain connects TRBV7-9 to TRBJ2-2; 13 nucleotides align to TRBD2. The CDR3 sequence is 19 residues long. With 5 bases clipped from V and 2 bases from J, the junction kept 11 bases outside the gene matches. Germline V gene data show CDR1 as SEHNR and CDR2 as FQNEAQ (reference sequence). CDR3 DNA sequence: TGTGCCAGCAGCCCACTGGACAGGGGACTAGCGGGAAACACCGGGGAGCTGTTTTTT. Translated, it gives CASSPLDRGLAGNTGELFF.

The chain uses TRBV6-5 and TRBJ1-1; D remains ambiguous. The CDR3 runs 15 residues. Germline CDR1 MNHEY, CDR2 SVGAGI. V dropped 6 bases and J dropped 1 base, with 15 bases sitting between them. CDR3 residues: CASSERGWANTEAFF. As DNA, the CDR3 is TGTGCCAGCAGCGAGCGAGGGTGGGCGAACACTGAAGCTTTCTTT.

V usage is TRBV4-1 and J usage is TRBJ2-1; 14 nucleotides match TRBD2. Trimming took 3 bases from V and 7 from J; bases not matched to a gene: 5. The CDR3 is 16 residues long. The V gene's germline CDR1 is MGHRA and CDR2 YSYEKL. The CDR3 sequence: CASSHPGLAGANEQFF. CDR3 nucleotide sequence: TGCGCCAGCAGCCACCCGGGACTAGCGGGAGCTAATGAGCAGTTCTTC.

The rearrangement links TRBV6-5 to TRBJ2-7; 7 bases are a match to TRBD1. The germline V gene has CDR1 MNHEY and CDR2 SVGAGI. This CDR3 region has 14 residues. Trimming at V came to 7 bases and at J to 1 base, leaving 7 bases not matched to a gene. The CDR3 region has the DNA TGTGCCAGCATCGACAGGGTTGGGTCCTACGAGCAGTACTTC. It is translated as CASIDRVGSYEQYF.

Worth noting for this clone: This sample includes further DNA sequences coding for the same CDR3. V and J are TRBV9 and TRBJ2-7; 9 bases agree with TRBD1. V gave up 0 bases and J gave up 3 bases; unmatched junction bases: 7. This CDR3 region has 16 residues. CDR1 is SGDLS, CDR2 YYNGEE, per germline. CDR3 coding DNA: TGTGCCAGCAGCGTAGCTGGGGGACAGGGCCTCTACGAGCAGTACTTC. Translating it yields CASSVAGGQGLYEQYF.

This sequence joins TRBV7-9 and TRBJ1-5, with a possible D match to TRBD1 (5 bases). The V end was cut by 5 bases, the J end by 0 bases, with 8 bases between. CDR1 SEHNR and CDR2 FQNEAQ come from the germline V gene (reference sequence). The CDR3 has 14 residues. The DNA for the CDR3 is TGTGCCAGCAGCCTGACAGCTAGCAATCAGCCCCAGCATTTT. This translates into CASSLTASNQPQHF.